One sample yielded the 32 T cell receptor beta chains listed below, sequenced in a study of OX40 agonist ivuxolimab in advanced cancers. Clones were read by immunoSEQ multiplex PCR, and TCRdb kept only the in-frame ones, dropping some. The sample lists some 59,000 clones, 82% occurring once. This material consisted of CD4+ or CD8+ T cells sorted from blood, taken in a trial of the OX40 agonist ivuxolimab. The receptors were gathered from an adult with an advanced solid tumor such as melanoma, head and neck, liver or kidney cancer.

The chain uses TRBV11-3 and TRBJ1-5, with unresolved D. The V and J ends lost 1 base and 4 bases respectively, with 11 bases between them. Germline V CDR1 and CDR2: SGHNT, YENEEA. This CDR3 contains 15 residues. DNA of the CDR3: TGTGCCAGCAGCTTAGTGGGGTTACAGAATCAGCCCCAGCATTTT. Its protein product is CASSLVGLQNQPQHF.

The CDR3 region is CASSSGSSPLHF. Here the CDR3 DNA reads TGTGCCAGCAGTTCCGGGAGTTCACCCCTCCACTTT. V usage is TRBV27 and J usage is TRBJ1-6; D is unresolved. The CDR3 runs to 12 residues. V was pared by 4 bases and J by 9 bases, with 7 bases between. Germline V gene data show CDR1 as MNHEY and CDR2 as SMNVEV (reference sequence).

The genes are TRBV9 and TRBJ2-7; possible D gene TRBD2, 6 bases. Germline CDR1 reads SGDLS; CDR2 reads YYNGEE. The CDR3 spans 15 residues. Trimming removed 0 bases from V and 5 bases from J, with 15 bases in between. The CDR3 DNA sequence: TGTGCCAGCAGCGTAGGGGGGGTCCCTTTGGACGAGCAGTACTTC. It is translated as CASSVGGVPLDEQYF.

CDR3 protein: CASSIVGSGSAEQFF. The CDR3 DNA follows: TGTGCCAGTAGTATAGTCGGTAGCGGGAGTGCTGAGCAGTTCTTC. J is TRBJ2-1 and V is TRBV19, with 9 bases aligning to TRBD2. The trim removed 1 base at V and 9 bases at J, leaving 7 bases unmatched. CDR3 length equals 15 residues. Germline V gene sequence: CDR1 LNHDA, CDR2 SQIVND (reference sequence).

This clone turned up a few times. J is TRBJ2-7 and V is TRBV7-2; no clear D gene. The V gene lost 5 bases and the J gene lost 0 bases, with 11 bases spanning the gap. The CDR3 is 14 residues long. Germline values: CDR1 SGHTA, CDR2 FQGNSA. The CDR3, as DNA: TGTGCCAGCAGCGTAGTAACAGCCTCCTACGAGCAGTACTTC. Translated: CASSVVTASYEQYF.

This clone showed up just once. The CDR3 spells CASSLGRLEPNTGELFF. The CDR3 DNA is TGTGCCAGCAGCTTAGGTCGGTTGGAGCCGAACACCGGGGAGCTGTTTTTT. The chain employs TRBV7-2 and TRBJ2-2; no definite D call. Germline CDR1 reads SGHTA; CDR2 reads FQGNSA. Trimming removed 1 base at V and 0 bases at J, with 12 bases between. CDR3 length: 17 amino acids.

The chain employs TRBV11-2 and TRBJ2-2; 10 bases are a match to TRBD2. CDR1 and CDR2 (germline): SGHAT, FQNNGV. The CDR3 runs to 15 residues. V lost 3 bases to trimming and J lost 7 bases; unmatched junction nucleotides: 5. CDR3 in DNA: TGTGCCAGCAGCTTCAGCGGGGGGGTTATCGGGGAGCTGTTTTTT. This encodes CASSFSGGVIGELFF. Looking up the rest from reference TRBV11-2 and TRBJ2-2 gives the full variable domain: EAGVAQSPRYKIIEKRQSVAFWCNPISGHATLYWYQQILGQGPKLLIQFQNNGVVDDSQLPKDRFSAERLKGVDSTLKIQPAKLEDSAVYLCASSFSGGVIGELFFGEGSRLTVL.

This clone was counted a few times. The CDR3 DNA sequence: TGTGCCAGCAGTTACTCGCAGGGAGGTGGGGCCAACGTCCTGACTTTC. Its protein product is CASSYSQGGGANVLTF. The J gene is TRBJ2-6, the V gene TRBV6-6; TRBD2 might be the D (6 bases). The germline V and J ends were trimmed by 0 bases and 3 bases, with 9 bases remaining between them. CDR1 and CDR2 from the germline V gene are MNHNY and SVGAGI (reference sequence). The CDR3 has 16 amino acids.

The V call is TRBV28, the J call TRBJ2-7; D gene uncertain. Trimming pared 6 bases from V and 4 bases from J, leaving 10 bases between. The CDR3 runs 12 residues. In germline, CDR1 is MDHEN, CDR2 SYDVKM. CDR3 coding DNA: TGTGCCAGCAGCCCGTCACGTTACGAGCAGTACTTC. Its protein is CASSPSRYEQYF. The whole variable domain, filled in from reference TRBV28 and TRBJ2-7, reads DVKVTQSSRYLVKRTGEKVFLECVQDMDHENMFWYRQDPGLGLRLIYFSYDVKMKEKGDIPEGYSVSREKKERFSLILESASTNQTSMYLCASSPSRYEQYFGPGTRLTVT.

This chain's CDR3 is CASSPRGGTPLEQYF. CDR3 nucleotide sequence: TGTGCCAGCAGTCCCCGAGGGGGAACCCCGTTAGAGCAGTACTTC. This rearrangement joins TRBV27 to TRBJ2-7; TRBD1 is a possible D gene (6 bases). From germline, CDR1 is MNHEY and CDR2 SMNVEV (reference sequence). CDR3 length: 15 amino acids. The V and J ends lost 5 bases and 7 bases respectively, with 21 bases between them.

V is TRBV10-1 and J is TRBJ2-3; 12 bases fit TRBD2. CDR3 length: 16 amino acids. CDR1 is WNHNN and CDR2 is SYGVQD in the germline V gene (reference sequence). Losses at the gene ends were 2 bases for V and 2 bases for J; bases not matched to a gene: 2. In nucleotides, the CDR3 is TGCGCCAGCAGTGAGGGACTAGCGGGAAACACAGATACGCAGTATTTT. Translated, it gives CASSEGLAGNTDTQYF.

The rearrangement joins TRBV5-5 to TRBJ2-7; 7 nucleotides match TRBD1. The CDR3 sequence is 15 residues long. Trimming took 2 bases from V and 2 from J; bases not matched to a gene: 7. Germline V gives CDR1 SGHKS, CDR2 YYEKEE (reference sequence). DNA of the CDR3: TGTGCCAGCAGCTTCCTAGACACAGGGGCCTACGAGCAGTACTTC. This translates into CASSFLDTGAYEQYF.

This chain connects TRBV6-1 to TRBJ1-2; tentative D call: TRBD1 (5 bases). The germline CDR1 and CDR2 sequences are MNHNS and SASEGT. The CDR3 length is 15 residues. Trimming removed 6 bases from V and 3 bases from J, with 17 bases in between. The CDR3: CASSMGRGEDYGYTF. The CDR3 DNA reads as TGTGCCAGCAGCATGGGTAGGGGCGAAGACTATGGCTACACCTTC.

The chain carries TRBV5-4 and TRBJ2-2; D gene unclear. Germline V CDR1 and CDR2: SGHNT, YYREEE (reference sequence). The CDR3 loop spans 14 amino acids. Trimming took 2 bases from V and 1 from J, leaving 6 bases between them. CDR3 residues: CASSFKENTGELFF. CDR3 sequence (DNA): TGTGCCAGCAGCTTTAAAGAGAACACCGGGGAGCTGTTTTTT.

This sequence joins TRBV6-5 and TRBJ2-6; D is unresolved. Germline CDR1 is MNHEY and CDR2 is SVGAGI. Trimming took off 6 bases at V and 1 base at J, with 10 bases between the two ends. The CDR3 totals 15 residues. The CDR3 spells CASSLSRSGANVLTF. The DNA of the CDR3 is TGTGCCAGCAGCCTCTCTCGGTCTGGGGCCAACGTCCTGACTTTC.

This clone is a singleton in its sample. The CDR3 loop reads CASSLAPGLYYNEQFF. The DNA for the CDR3 is TGTGCCAGCAGCTTGGCCCCAGGGCTTTACTACAATGAGCAGTTCTTC. The chain is built from TRBV5-4 and TRBJ2-1, with TRBD1 as a possible D gene (5 bases). This CDR3 is built from 16 residues. Trimming took 0 bases from V and 3 from J, leaving 13 bases between them. In germline, CDR1 is SGHNT, CDR2 YYREEE (reference sequence).

This chain links TRBV19 with TRBJ1-6; no definite D call. The CDR3 totals 16 residues. Per germline, CDR1 LNHDA and CDR2 SQIVND (reference sequence). Trimming stripped 6 bases from V and 5 bases from J, with 17 bases between. The CDR3 reads CASSRHDRAHNSPLHF. DNA for the CDR3: TGTGCCAGTAGCCGGCACGATAGAGCCCATAATTCACCCCTCCACTTT.

This clone was observed a single time. CDR3: CASSLSPGASSGANVLTF. CDR3 nucleotides: TGTGCCAGCTCACTATCCCCCGGGGCCAGCTCTGGGGCCAACGTCCTGACTTTC. The chain links TRBV18 to TRBJ2-6; the D call may be TRBD1 or TRBD2 (5 bases each). V was cut by 4 bases and J by 0 bases, with 16 bases left in between. This CDR3 is built from 18 residues. The germline V gene encodes CDR1 KGHSH and CDR2 LQKENI.

V gene TRBV5-6 combines with J gene TRBJ2-1, with D unclear. Germline loops: CDR1 SGHDT, CDR2 YYEEEE. Trimming cost V 1 base and J 3 bases, with 5 bases left between them. This CDR3 has 13 residues. For the CDR3, the DNA is TGTGCCAGCAGCTTGTCCCTCTACAATGAGCAGTTCTTC. Translation: CASSLSLYNEQFF.

The rearrangement links TRBV7-3 to TRBJ2-3; TRBD2 agrees at 10 bases. V dropped 5 bases and J dropped 1; count of bases not matched to a gene: 3. This CDR3 is 15 amino acids long. The germline gives CDR1 SGHTA, CDR2 FQGTGA. The CDR3 region is CASSLGLAGTDTQYF. CDR3 DNA sequence: TGTGCCAGCAGCCTAGGACTAGCGGGCACAGATACGCAGTATTTT.

V usage is TRBV5-1 and J usage is TRBJ1-1, with no clear D. Germline CDR1 SGHRS, CDR2 YFSETQ. The CDR3 is 14 residues long. V lost 5 bases to trimming and J lost 0 bases, with 11 bases between them. CDR3 in DNA: TGCGCCAGCAGTCTGCCGATGATGAACACTGAAGCTTTCTTT. This codes for CASSLPMMNTEAFF.

V and J are TRBV28 and TRBJ1-1, with D uncertain. The CDR3 spans 11 residues. Trimming took 6 bases from V and 10 from J, leaving 12 bases between them. Germline lookup yields CDR1 MDHEN and CDR2 SYDVKM. The CDR3 coding sequence is TGTGCCAGCAGCAAGACATGGGGAGCTTTCTTT. Translating gives CASSKTWGAFF.

V is TRBV29-1 and J is TRBJ2-2, with 7 bases identical to TRBD1. The CDR3 covers 12 residues. The germline gives CDR1 SQVTM, CDR2 ANQGSEA. V gave up 6 bases and J gave up 7 bases; unmatched junction bases: 5. DNA of the CDR3: TGCAGCGTGGATACAGGGGTCGGGGAGCTGTTTTTT. Amino acids: CSVDTGVGELFF.

This clone was picked up a small number of times. CDR3 in amino acids: CASRDSGESYEQYF. The CDR3 DNA reads TGCGCCAGCAGGGATAGCGGGGAATCCTACGAGCAGTACTTC. This chain links TRBV10-2 with TRBJ2-7, with TRBD2 matching 8 bases. The junction had 5 bases not matched to a gene; V was cut back by 6 bases and J by 1 base. This CDR3 spans 14 amino acids. The germline V gene encodes CDR1 WSHSY and CDR2 SAAADI.

CDR3 in amino acids: CASSLGNFEAFF. CDR3 DNA: TGTGCCAGCAGCTTAGGTAACTTTGAAGCTTTCTTT. The rearrangement uses TRBV7-6 and TRBJ1-1; unclear D gene. This CDR3 comprises 12 residues. CDR1 and CDR2 from the germline V gene are SGHVS and FNYEAQ. Trimming removed 1 base at V and 7 bases at J, with 7 bases between.

The chain couples TRBV27 to TRBJ2-1, with 9 bases that match TRBD2. The CDR3 consists of 13 residues. V shed 6 bases and J 6 bases; nucleotides not matched to a gene: 3. Germline-derived CDR1 and CDR2 are MNHEY and SMNVEV (reference sequence). This CDR3 is CASRAGGLNEQFF. DNA of the CDR3: TGTGCCAGCAGGGCGGGAGGGCTCAATGAGCAGTTCTTC.

This chain uses TRBV6-1 with TRBJ1-1, with unresolved D. CDR3 length equals 12 residues. V lost 5 bases to trimming and J lost 6 bases, with 10 bases between them. Germline V CDR1 and CDR2: MNHNS, SASEGT. CDR3 region: CASSWAVAEAFF. Here the CDR3 DNA reads TGTGCCAGCAGTTGGGCCGTTGCTGAAGCTTTCTTT.

The chain joins TRBV10-3 to TRBJ1-5, with D unresolved. The CDR3 is made up of 14 amino acids. Trimming cost V 4 bases and J 2 bases, with 9 bases left between them. Germline CDR1 and CDR2: ENHRY and SYGVKD. CDR3 in DNA: TGTGCCATCAGTGTCGGCCCTGGCAATCAGCCCCAGCATTTT. It codes for CAISVGPGNQPQHF.

The J gene is TRBJ1-1, the V gene TRBV9; D is perhaps TRBD1 (5 bases). The V end lost 1 base, the J end lost 5 bases, and 12 bases lay between the germline ends. This CDR3 is built from 14 residues. From germline, CDR1 is SGDLS and CDR2 YYNGEE. The CDR3 DNA reads TGTGCCAGCAGCGTAAGGAGAGGGACGACTGAAGCTTTCTTT. Amino acids: CASSVRRGTTEAFF.

This sequence joins TRBV6-1 and TRBJ1-2; tentative D call: TRBD1 (6 bases). Germline CDR1 MNHNS, CDR2 SASEGT. V shed 6 bases and J shed 0 bases, with 11 bases lying between them. This CDR3 has 14 residues. CDR3 protein: CASSRGRSNYGYTF. In DNA, the CDR3 is TGTGCCAGCAGCAGGGGACGGTCTAACTATGGCTACACCTTC.

This clone was seen just once. The chain carries TRBV18 and TRBJ2-7; possibly TRBD1 for D (6 bases). The CDR3 covers 14 residues. The germline V gene has CDR1 KGHSH and CDR2 LQKENI. Trimming removed 4 bases at V and 3 bases at J, with 13 bases between. The CDR3 DNA sequence: TGTGCCAGCTCACTTGGTACAGGGTACTACGAGCAGTACTTC. This codes for CASSLGTGYYEQYF.

The V and J genes are TRBV5-1 and TRBJ1-2, with D possibly matching TRBD1 (6 bases). This CDR3 has 15 residues. The V end was cut by 1 base, the J end by 6 bases, with 16 bases between. Germline assignment: CDR1 SGHRS and CDR2 YFSETQ. The CDR3 is CASSLIPGAVNGYTF. As DNA, the CDR3 is TGCGCCAGCAGCTTGATTCCGGGGGCGGTAAATGGCTACACCTTC.